The clone carrying this T cell receptor (beta chain) was picked up one time. The source of the sample is a study of blood T cell repertoires in COVID-19. Data came from immunoSEQ multiplex PCR; TCRdb stores just in-frame clones and leaves some out. Of some 120,000 clones listed, roughly 86% are singletons. Germline CDR1 is MNHEY and CDR2 is SVGAGI. The CDR3 has 13 residues. The V gene lost 6 bases and the J gene lost 0 bases, with 8 bases spanning the gap. The TCR sequence derives from a woman aged 60-75 years with acute or convalescent COVID-19. The sequenced sample was peripheral blood. V usage is TRBV6-5 and J usage is TRBJ1-1, with a possible D match to TRBD1 (5 bases). The chain's CDR3 is CASRGALNTEAFF. The CDR3 region has the DNA TGTGCCAGCAGAGGGGCTCTGAACACTGAAGCTTTCTTT.